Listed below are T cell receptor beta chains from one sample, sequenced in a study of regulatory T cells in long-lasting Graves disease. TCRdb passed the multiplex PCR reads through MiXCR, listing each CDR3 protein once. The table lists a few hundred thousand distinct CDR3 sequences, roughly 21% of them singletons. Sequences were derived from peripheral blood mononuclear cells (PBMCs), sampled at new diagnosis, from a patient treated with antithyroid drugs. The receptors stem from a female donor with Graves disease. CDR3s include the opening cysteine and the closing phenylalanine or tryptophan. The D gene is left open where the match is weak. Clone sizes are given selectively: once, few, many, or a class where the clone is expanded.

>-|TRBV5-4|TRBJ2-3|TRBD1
TGTGCCAGCAGCTTGTCCCGGACAGGGCGCACAGATACGCAGTATTTT
CASSLSRTGRTDTQYF
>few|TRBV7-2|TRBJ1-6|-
TGTGCCAGCAGCTTATTGGGCAGGGGTAATTCACCCCTCCACTTT
CASSLLGRGNSPLHF
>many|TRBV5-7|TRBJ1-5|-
TGTGCCAGCAGCTTGTTGGGGGGCGTCAATCAGCCCCAGCATTTT
CASSLLGGVNQPQHF
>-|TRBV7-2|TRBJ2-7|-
TGTGCCAGCAGCTTTTCTGGGGGCTACGAGCAGTACTTC
CASSFSGGYEQYF
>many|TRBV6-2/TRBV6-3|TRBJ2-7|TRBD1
TGTGCCAGCAGGCGGGGACAGGGCGGGTACGAGCAGTACTTC
CASRRGQGGYEQYF
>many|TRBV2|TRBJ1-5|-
TGTGCCAGCAGTTCTTTAGGACGGACCAATCAGCCCCAGCATTTT
CASSSLGRTNQPQHF
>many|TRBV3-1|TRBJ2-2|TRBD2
TGTGCCAGCAGCCAAAATCCGGCGGGGGGCCTACCGCGGGAGCTGTTTTTT
CASSQNPAGGLPRELFF
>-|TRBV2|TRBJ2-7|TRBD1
TGTGCCAGCAGTCCCACAGGGGGAGTCTACGAGCAGTACTTC
CASSPTGGVYEQYF
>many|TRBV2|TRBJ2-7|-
TGTGCCAGCAGTGAAACCCGGTATTTAAGGTCTTTTGTCGAGCAGTACTTC
CASSETRYLRSFVEQYF
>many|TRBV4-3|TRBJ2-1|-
TGCGCCAGCAGCCAACCCGAGGGGCGCGATGAGCAGTTCTTC
CASSQPEGRDEQFF
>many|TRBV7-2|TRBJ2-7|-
TGTGCCAGCAGCTTAGTCGCCCCTTACGAGCAGTACTTC
CASSLVAPYEQYF
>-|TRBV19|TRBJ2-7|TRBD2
TGTGCCAGCTCTGGGACTAGAGACGTTTACGAGCAGTACTTC
CASSGTRDVYEQYF
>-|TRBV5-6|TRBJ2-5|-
TGTGCCAGCAGCTTGTATCGTGGCGGGTTAGTGGAGACCCAGTACTTC
CASSLYRGGLVETQYF
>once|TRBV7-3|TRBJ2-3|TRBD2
TGTGCCAGCAGCTTGGGGCCGCGGGGGTACACAGATACGCAGTATTTT
CASSLGPRGYTDTQYF
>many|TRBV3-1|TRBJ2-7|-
TGTGCCAGCAGCCAAGCACTCGGCATCTACGAGCAGTACTTC
CASSQALGIYEQYF
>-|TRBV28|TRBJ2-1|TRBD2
TGTGCCAGCAGTGCCCCGGGACTAGCGGGGGGGGAGCAGTTCTTC
CASSAPGLAGGEQFF
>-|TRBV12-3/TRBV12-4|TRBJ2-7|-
TGTGCCAGCAGCCAGGAGGGGTACGAGCAGTACTTC
CASSQEGYEQYF
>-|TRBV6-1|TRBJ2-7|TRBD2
TGTGCCAGCAGGTCAGCGGGAGGGCCCTACGAGCAGTACTTC
CASRSAGGPYEQYF
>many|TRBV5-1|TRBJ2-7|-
TGCGCCAGCAGCTTGAGGCCGGGGGCGGACTCCTACGAGCAGTACTTC
CASSLRPGADSYEQYF
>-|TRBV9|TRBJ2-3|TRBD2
TGTGCCAGCAGCGTAGACACTAGCGGGACTACAGATACGCAGTATTTT
CASSVDTSGTTDTQYF
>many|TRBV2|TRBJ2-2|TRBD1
TGTGCCAGCAAACCCCCACAGGGGAATACCGGGGAGCTGTTTTTT
CASKPPQGNTGELFF
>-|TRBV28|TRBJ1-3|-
TGTGCCACGGCCGGGAAGTCTGGAAACACCATATATTTT
CATAGKSGNTIYF
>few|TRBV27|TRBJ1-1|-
TGTGCCAGCAGTCCGCACATGAACACTGAAGCTTTCTTT
CASSPHMNTEAFF
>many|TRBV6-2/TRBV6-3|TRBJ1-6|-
TGTGCCAGCAGGAGGGAGGGACAATATTCACCCCTCCACTTT
CASRREGQYSPLHF
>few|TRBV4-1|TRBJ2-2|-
TGCGCCAGCAGCCAAGCCCTACAGCGGAGATCAACCGGGGAGCTGTTTTTT
CASSQALQRRSTGELFF
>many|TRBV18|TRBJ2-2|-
TGTGCCAGCTCACCACGCGACACCGGGGAGCTGTTTTTT
CASSPRDTGELFF
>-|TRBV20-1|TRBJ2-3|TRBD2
TGCAGTGCTTCGACTAGCGGGAGAGTAGATACGCAGTATTTT
CSASTSGRVDTQYF
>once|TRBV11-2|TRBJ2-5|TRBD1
TGTGCCAGCAGCTTAGGACAGGGTGAGCAGACCCAGTACTTC
CASSLGQGEQTQYF
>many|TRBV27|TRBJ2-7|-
TGTGCCACCTCAAGGGCAGGGAGCTCCTACGAGCAGTACTTC
CATSRAGSSYEQYF
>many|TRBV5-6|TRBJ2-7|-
TGTGCCAGCAGCTTGGACGGGTACGAGCAGTACTTC
CASSLDGYEQYF
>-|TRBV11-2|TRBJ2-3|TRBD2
TGTGCCAGCAGCTTTGGGGGAGGGGTTACAGATACGCAGTATTTT
CASSFGGGVTDTQYF
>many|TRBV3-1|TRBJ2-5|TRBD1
TGTGCCAGCAGCTACAGGGGGCTCCAAGAGACCCAGTACTTC
CASSYRGLQETQYF
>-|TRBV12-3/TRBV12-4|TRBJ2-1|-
TGTGCCAGCAGCTCGCCGGGACCTCTAAGCGGGCAGTTCTTC
CASSSPGPLSGQFF
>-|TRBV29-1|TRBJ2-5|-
TGCAGCGTATCCCGACGGGGCCAAGAGACCCAGTACTTC
CSVSRRGQETQYF
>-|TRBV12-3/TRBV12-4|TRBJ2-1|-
TGTGCCAGCAGTCCAGCGGAGAGGGCCCACAATGAGCAGTTCTTC
CASSPAERAHNEQFF
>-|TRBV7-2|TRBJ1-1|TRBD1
TGTGCCAGCAGCTCACCGGACAGGGGGCGAACTGAAGCTTTCTTT
CASSSPDRGRTEAFF
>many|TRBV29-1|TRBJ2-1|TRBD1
TGCAGCGGCTGGGACAGGGGGTTTGAACATGAGCAGTTCTTC
CSGWDRGFEHEQFF
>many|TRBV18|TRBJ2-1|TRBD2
TGTGCCAGCTCACGACTAGCGGGAGATCGGAACAATGAGCAGTTCTTC
CASSRLAGDRNNEQFF
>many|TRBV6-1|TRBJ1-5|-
TGTGCCAGCAGTGAACACACAAGCAATCAGCCCCAGCATTTT
CASSEHTSNQPQHF
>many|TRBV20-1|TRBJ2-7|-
TGCAGTGCTAGAGATCCAGGCGGGACCTACGAGCAGTACTTC
CSARDPGGTYEQYF
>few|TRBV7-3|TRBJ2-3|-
TGTGCCAGCAGCTTTGGCGCTAGCGGCACAGATACGCAGTATTTT
CASSFGASGTDTQYF
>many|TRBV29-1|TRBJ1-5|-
TGCAGCGCCCAGGTGTCAAAAAATCAGCCCCAGCATTTT
CSAQVSKNQPQHF
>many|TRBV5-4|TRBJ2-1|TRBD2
TGTGCCAGCAGCCCCCTACTAGCGCGGCACAATGAGCAGTTCTTC
CASSPLLARHNEQFF
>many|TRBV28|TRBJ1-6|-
TGTGCCAGCAGTCCACTGCGCCTGGGTTCACCCCTCCACTTT
CASSPLRLGSPLHF
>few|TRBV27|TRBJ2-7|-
TGTGCCAGCAGTTCCATGGACTGGCCCTACGAGCAGTACTTC
CASSSMDWPYEQYF